This T cell receptor (beta chain) was obtained from a study of shared clonotypes between healthy human individuals. Naive CD8 populations comprised CD45RO-negative cells positively selected for CCR7, excluding terminally differentiated effector memory CD45RA+ cells. Broader study findings: Across a handful of donors, naive CD4 shared roughly 5%, naive CD8 over 3%, memory CD4 less than 2.5%, memory CD8 0.4% to 0.5%. Large sequencing depth failed to make sorted-subset sequencing complete, rarefaction showed.

V dropped 3 bases and J dropped 4; count of bases not matched to a gene: 7. Germline V lookup: CDR1 SGHRS, CDR2 YFSETQ. The CDR3 has 15 residues. With regard to this clone: Its cognate antigen is unknown.

Per sorted-subset replicate PCR, input was around 220 ng DNA, representing around 29,000 T cell genomes. Source study methods: Filtering differed since immunoSEQ provided only junctions, with no quality scores. Generated by immunoSEQ multiplex PCR, the TCRdb table keeps only in-frame clones and is missing some. The V and J calls and clone size were taken over from that table, and D and trimming were inferred from the DNA. The table has around 2.1 million clones, just over 90% seen once; the top ten hold roughly 1.7%. This TCR was recovered from a man aged 18 to 30 in good health. Some clones in this sample may be carry-over from other donors' samples. This sequence joins TRBV5-1 and TRBJ2-7, with 10 bases that match TRBD2. The specimen sequenced was naive CD8+ T cells from PBMCs. CDR3 sequence: CASSWKLAGLYEQYF. CDR3 DNA sequence: TGCGCCAGCAGCTGGAAACTAGCGGGACTTTACGAGCAGTACTTC.